This T cell receptor beta chain was identified in a study of T cell responses to AZD1222 COVID-19 vaccine (dated by TCRdb to the early 2020s). About the study as a whole: AZD1222 recipients given second doses at about 4 weeks or at about 12 weeks were pooled, since spike-specific TCR depth and breadth were not found to differ between the two schedules. TCR sequencing covered roughly 230 trial participants: 207 given two doses of AZD1222 and 26 given two doses of MenACWY control vaccine. Enrollment into the trials was organized by age into subgroups of 18-55, 56-69 and 70-plus years, and those subgroups contained about 150, 27 and 61 TCR-sequenced participants, respectively.

The CDR3 regions of human TCRbeta chains were subjected to immunosequencing. Regarding the original processing steps: Repertoire TCRs were matched against a reference library of SARS-CoV-2-specific TCRs generated with the MIRA antigen-specificity platform. Breadth was defined as the fraction of unique TCRs that were SARS-CoV-2-associated. Depth was defined as the fraction of total T cells that were SARS-CoV-2-associated. Using the MIRA data, each spike-specific TCR was assigned both to the spike region to which the TCR was reactive and to a CD4 or CD8 class. Log10-transformed breadth and depth values were compared by one-way ANOVA with Sidak's multiple comparisons tests. TCRdb's version of the immuneACCESS table is confined to in-frame rearrangements and falls short of the full clone set. An unresolved V gene accounts for under half of the shortfall where checked; the remainder is of unknown origin. V and J calls and clone size are copied from that table; D and trimming were computed from the DNA. The sample table holds some 140,000 clones, of which roughly 90% were seen once. The biggest ten clones account for under 20% of the sample.

The time point label here, explained by the study, means: baseline before first vaccination. Samples from vaccinated people were obtained from the UK trials COV001 and COV002, which included a single-blind randomized controlled phase 2/3 trial of AZD1222 (ChAdOx1 nCoV-19) in healthy adults. For TCRbeta chain sequencing, PBMC samples were collected from trial participants at day 0 and at day 28 after the second dose. The study at large found these results: A significant rise in spike-specific TCR breadth and depth was observed after two AZD1222 doses relative to day 0 and relative to MenACWY recipients. In the small 56-69-year group, the increase in depth fell short of significance, most likely because of low power. Because no day 14 peak-response samples were available, the repertoires could be characterized only after the peak T cell response. Conclusions about previously exposed vaccinees were limited because only a handful of AZD1222 recipients were SARS-CoV-2 seropositive at baseline. Epitopes outside the regions mutated in the B.1.351 and B.1.1.7 variants were reportedly recognized by nearly half of the unique spike-specific TCRs. Vaccine-associated CD4 TCRs spanned the whole spike protein, with dominant responses in regions 160-218 and 743-854. Participants were mostly white British, with more females than males. The authors suggested clonal diversity may have been underestimated.

About this clone itself: No cognate antigen has been identified for it. Base quality data are lacking; no much larger clone is found one base away.

Via the germline V gene, CDR1 is SGHVS and CDR2 FQNEAQ. Trimming takes 4 bases off V and 4 bases off J; junction bases not matched to a gene: 5. Reading from cysteine to phenylalanine, the CDR3 counts 14 amino acids. The CDR3 DNA has 42 bases and is translated from base 1. The V gene is TRBV7-8 and the J gene is TRBJ2-7, and 9 junction bases match TRBD2. Sequencing used peripheral blood, obtained on day 0 of AZD1222 vaccination. The TCR originated in an adult in good health. CDR3 reads: CASSSGLARYEQYF. In nucleotide form, the sequence is TGTGCCAGCAGCTCTGGACTAGCGAGATACGAGCAGTACTTC.